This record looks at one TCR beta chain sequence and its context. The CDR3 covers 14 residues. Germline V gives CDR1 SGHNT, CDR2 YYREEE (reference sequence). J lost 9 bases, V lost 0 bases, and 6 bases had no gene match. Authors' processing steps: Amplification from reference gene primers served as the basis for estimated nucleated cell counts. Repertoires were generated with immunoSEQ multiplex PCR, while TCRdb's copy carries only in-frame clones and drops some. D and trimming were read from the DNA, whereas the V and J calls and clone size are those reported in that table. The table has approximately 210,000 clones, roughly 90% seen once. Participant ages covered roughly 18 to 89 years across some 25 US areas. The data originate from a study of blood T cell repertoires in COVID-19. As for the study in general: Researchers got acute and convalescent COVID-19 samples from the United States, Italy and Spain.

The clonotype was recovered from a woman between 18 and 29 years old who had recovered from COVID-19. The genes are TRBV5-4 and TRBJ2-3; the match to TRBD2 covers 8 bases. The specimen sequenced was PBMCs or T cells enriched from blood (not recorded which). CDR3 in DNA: TGTGCCAGCAGCTTGGGCGGGCGGGAGGAGACGCAGTATTTT. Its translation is CASSLGGREETQYF.